This TCR beta chain was obtained from a study of T cells after yellow fever vaccination. Broader study findings: Subsequent to the booster, the majority of primary-vaccination clones reappeared (approximately 95% CD4, around 85% CD8).

A remark on this clonotype: The antigen remains unidentified.

Trimming stripped 2 bases from V and 4 bases from J, with 8 bases between. This CDR3 is built from 14 residues. Germline V lookup: CDR1 ENHRY, CDR2 SYGVKD. Each CDR3 protein gets one entry after TCRdb re-called the 5' RACE reads with MiXCR. The sample gives some 600,000 distinct CDR3 sequences, about 12% of which show up once; under 15% is in the top ten. V and J are TRBV10-3 and TRBJ2-2; D perhaps matches TRBD1 (5 bases). The clonotype originates from a man in his thirties or forties who received the YFV17D yellow fever vaccine. The sample here was PBMCs, taken on the day of the yellow fever booster vaccination. Written as DNA, the CDR3 is TGTGCCATCAGTGAGCAGCAGGGCACCGGGGAGCTGTTTTTT. Translated, it gives CAISEQQGTGELFF.